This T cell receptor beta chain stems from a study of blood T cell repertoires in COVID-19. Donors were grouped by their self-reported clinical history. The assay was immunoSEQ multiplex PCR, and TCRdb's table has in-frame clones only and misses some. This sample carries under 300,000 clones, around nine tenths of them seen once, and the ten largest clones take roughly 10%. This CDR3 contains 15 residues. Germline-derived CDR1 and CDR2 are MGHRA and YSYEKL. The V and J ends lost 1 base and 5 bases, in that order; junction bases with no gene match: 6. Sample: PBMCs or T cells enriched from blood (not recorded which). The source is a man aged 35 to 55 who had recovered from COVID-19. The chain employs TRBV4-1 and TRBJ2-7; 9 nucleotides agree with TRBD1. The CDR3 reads CASSQVTGGFDEQYF. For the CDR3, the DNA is TGCGCCAGCAGCCAAGTAACAGGGGGCTTCGACGAGCAGTACTTC.